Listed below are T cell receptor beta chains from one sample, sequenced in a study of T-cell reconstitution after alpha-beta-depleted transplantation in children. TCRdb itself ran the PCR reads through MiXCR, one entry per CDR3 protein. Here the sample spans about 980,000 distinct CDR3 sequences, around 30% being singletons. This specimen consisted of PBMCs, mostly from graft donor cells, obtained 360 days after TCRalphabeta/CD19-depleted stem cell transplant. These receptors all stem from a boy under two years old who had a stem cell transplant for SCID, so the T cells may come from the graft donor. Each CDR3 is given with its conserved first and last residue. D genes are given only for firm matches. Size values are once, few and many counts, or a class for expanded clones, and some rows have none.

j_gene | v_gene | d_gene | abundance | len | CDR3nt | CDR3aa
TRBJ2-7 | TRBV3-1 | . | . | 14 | TGTGCCAGCAGCCCCCGGGCCTCCTCCTACGAGCAGTACTTC | CASSPRASSYEQYF
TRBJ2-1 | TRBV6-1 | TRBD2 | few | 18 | TGTGCCAGCAGCCCTTGGGGGTCTAGCGGGGGGGCGGACAATGAGCAGTTCTTC | CASSPWGSSGGADNEQFF
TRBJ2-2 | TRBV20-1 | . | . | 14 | TGCAGTGCTAGAAGCAAAGGGAAGACCGGGGAGCTGTTTTTT | CSARSKGKTGELFF
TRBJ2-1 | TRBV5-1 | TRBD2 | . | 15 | TGCGCCAGCAGACAGCCGGGACTAGCCCTCAATGAGCAGTTCTTC | CASRQPGLALNEQFF
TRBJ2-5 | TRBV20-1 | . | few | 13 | TGCAGTGCTAGAAGTCCTCACCAAGAGACCCAGTACTTC | CSARSPHQETQYF
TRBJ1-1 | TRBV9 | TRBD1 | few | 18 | TGTGCCAGCAGCGCAAGAGACAGGGGGCCTCGGATCGGCACTGAAGCTTTCTTT | CASSARDRGPRIGTEAFF
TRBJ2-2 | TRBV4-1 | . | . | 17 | TGCGCCAGCAGCCAAGATGGGGAGGGGGTGAACACCGGGGAGCTGTTTTTT | CASSQDGEGVNTGELFF
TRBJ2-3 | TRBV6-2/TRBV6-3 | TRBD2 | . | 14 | TGTGCCGCCCGGCTAGCGGGGGGAGGAGATACGCAGTATTTT | CAARLAGGGDTQYF
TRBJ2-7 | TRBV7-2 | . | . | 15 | TGTGCCAGCAGCTTCGCCGACAGAAACCCCTACGAGCAGTACTTC | CASSFADRNPYEQYF
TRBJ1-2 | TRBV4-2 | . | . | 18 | TGTGCTAGAGCCAAGATCTTCCCTGGGCAGGCCCTTAACTATGGCTACACCTTC | CARAKIFPGQALNYGYTF
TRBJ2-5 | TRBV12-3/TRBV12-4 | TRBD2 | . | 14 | TGTGCCAGCAGTTCCGGGGGGGCCCGGGAGACCCAGTACTTC | CASSSGGARETQYF
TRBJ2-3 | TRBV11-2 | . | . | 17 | TGTGCCAGCAGCTTAGGTCGGACGGGGCCTAAAACAGATACGCAGTATTTT | CASSLGRTGPKTDTQYF
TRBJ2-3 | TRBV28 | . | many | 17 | TGTGCCAGCAGTTTACCTTGGGTTGGAGATACGACAGATACGCAGTATTTT | CASSLPWVGDTTDTQYF
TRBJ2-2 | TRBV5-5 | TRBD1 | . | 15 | TGTGCCAGCAGATCCCCGGGACAGGGGACCGGGGAGCTGTTTTTT | CASRSPGQGTGELFF
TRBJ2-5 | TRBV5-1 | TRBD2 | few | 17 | TGCGCCAGCAACATGGGGGGACTAGCTGGGGCCCAAGAGACCCAGTACTTC | CASNMGGLAGAQETQYF
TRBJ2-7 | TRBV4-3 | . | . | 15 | TGCGCCAGCAGCCGGGAAGGATTACCTGCCTACGAGCAGTACTTC | CASSREGLPAYEQYF
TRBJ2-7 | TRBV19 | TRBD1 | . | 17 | TGTGCCAGTAGTATAGACGTCCGACAGGGGCCGACCTACGAGCAGTACTTC | CASSIDVRQGPTYEQYF
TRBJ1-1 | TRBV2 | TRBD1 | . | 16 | TGTGCCAGCAGAGAGGACAGGGGGAAACTGAACACTGAAGCTTTCTTT | CASREDRGKLNTEAFF
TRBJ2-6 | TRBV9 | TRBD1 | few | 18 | TGTGCCAGCAGCGTAGTGGACAGGGCCTACTCTGGGGCCAACGTCCTGACTTTC | CASSVVDRAYSGANVLTF
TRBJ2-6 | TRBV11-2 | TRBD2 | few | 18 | TGTGCCAGCAGAGATCCTAGCGGGGGGGAATCTGGGGCCAACGTCCTGACTTTC | CASRDPSGGESGANVLTF
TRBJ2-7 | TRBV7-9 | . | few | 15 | TGTGCCAGCAGCTCGAGGGCCGGAATCTCCTACGAGCAGTACTTC | CASSSRAGISYEQYF
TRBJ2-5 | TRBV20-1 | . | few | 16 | TGCAGTGCTAGAGATACCGCACTAGGGGCCCGAGGGACCCAGTACTTC | CSARDTALGARGTQYF
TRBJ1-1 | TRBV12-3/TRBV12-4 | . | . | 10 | TGTGCCAGCAGTTTGGATGAAGCTTTCTTT | CASSLDEAFF
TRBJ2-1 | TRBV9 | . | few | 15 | TGTGCCAGCAGCGTGCAGACGGAACCTTACAATGAGCAGTTCTTC | CASSVQTEPYNEQFF
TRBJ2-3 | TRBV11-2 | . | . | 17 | TGTGCCAGCAGCTTACGGCGGACATCGACAGGCACAGATACGCAGTATTTT | CASSLRRTSTGTDTQYF
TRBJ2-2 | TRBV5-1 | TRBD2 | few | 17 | TGCGCCAGCAGCTTCGGCCGGGACTACCTAAACACCGGGGAGCTGTTTTTT | CASSFGRDYLNTGELFF
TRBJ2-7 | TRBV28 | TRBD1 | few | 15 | TGTGCCAGCAGTAAGCCGGGACAGGTAACCTACGAGCAGTACTTC | CASSKPGQVTYEQYF
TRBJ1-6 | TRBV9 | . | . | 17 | TGTGCCAGCAGCCCCCTCGGGTCGAGCTCCTATAATTCACCCCTCCACTTT | CASSPLGSSSYNSPLHF
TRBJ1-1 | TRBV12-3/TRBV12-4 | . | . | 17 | TGTGCCAGCAGTCTAGGGGCTGACGGGACCTACAACACTGAAGCTTTCTTT | CASSLGADGTYNTEAFF
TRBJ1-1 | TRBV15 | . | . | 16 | TGTGCCACCAGCATCTCCGACAGGTTGGGGTTCACTGAAGCTTTCTTT | CATSISDRLGFTEAFF
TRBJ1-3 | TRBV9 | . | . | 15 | TGTGCCAGCAGCGCGTCAGGGAGCTCTGGAAACACCATATATTTT | CASSASGSSGNTIYF
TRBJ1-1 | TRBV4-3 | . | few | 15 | TGCGCCAGCAGCCAAGACCCCAGGGTAGGGACTGAAGCTTTCTTT | CASSQDPRVGTEAFF
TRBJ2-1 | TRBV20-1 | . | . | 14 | TGCAGTGCTAGCGTGCCCATCGCAACCGATGAGCAGTTCTTC | CSASVPIATDEQFF
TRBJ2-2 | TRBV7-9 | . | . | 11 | TGTGCCAGCAGCCGCCTTTGGGAGCTGTTTTTT | CASSRLWELFF
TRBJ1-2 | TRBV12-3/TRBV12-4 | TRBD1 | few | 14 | TGTGCCAGCAGTAACGGACAGGGAGGATCCGGCTACACCTTC | CASSNGQGGSGYTF
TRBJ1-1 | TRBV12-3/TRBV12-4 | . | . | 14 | TGTGCCAGCAGTCCGGAGATCTGGGGCACTGAAGCTTTCTTT | CASSPEIWGTEAFF
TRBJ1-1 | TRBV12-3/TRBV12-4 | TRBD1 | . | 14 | TGTGCCAGCAGTTTCGGGACAGGGTCCACTGAAGCTTTCTTT | CASSFGTGSTEAFF
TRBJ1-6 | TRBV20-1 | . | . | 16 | TGCAGTGCCAGAAAAGACCTCCGGATATTCAATTCACCCCTCCACTTT | CSARKDLRIFNSPLHF
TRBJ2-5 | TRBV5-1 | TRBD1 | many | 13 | TGCGCCAGCAGCTGGACAGGGCAAGAGACCCAGTACTTC | CASSWTGQETQYF
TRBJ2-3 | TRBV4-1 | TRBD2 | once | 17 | TGCGCCAGCAGCCCCCGTGGGTTGCGGGGGGCCCCCGATACGCAGTATTTT | CASSPRGLRGAPDTQYF
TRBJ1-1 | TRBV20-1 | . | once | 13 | TGCAGTGCTACGAGCCCTTTGAACACTGAAGCTTTCTTT | CSATSPLNTEAFF
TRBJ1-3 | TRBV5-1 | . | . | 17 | TGCGCCAGCAGCTGGGGGCGTGCGGAGAGGGCTGGAAACACCATATATTTT | CASSWGRAERAGNTIYF
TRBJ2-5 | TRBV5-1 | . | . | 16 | TGCGCCAGCAGCTTTCCCCGCGGAACCCTGCAAGAGACCCAGTACTTC | CASSFPRGTLQETQYF
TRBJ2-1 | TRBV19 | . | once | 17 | TGTGCCAGTAGTGACACACACAGGGATAGCTCCTACAATGAGCAGTTCTTC | CASSDTHRDSSYNEQFF
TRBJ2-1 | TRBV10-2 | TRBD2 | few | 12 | TGCGCCAGCGGTGGACTAGCGAATGAGCAGTTCTTC | CASGGLANEQFF
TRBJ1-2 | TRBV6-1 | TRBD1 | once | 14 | TGTGCCAGCAGTCCATGGACAGGGGAGGATGGCTACACCTTC | CASSPWTGEDGYTF
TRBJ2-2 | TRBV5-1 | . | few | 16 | TGCGCCAGCAGCCCGGAGGGGGTTACCTACACCGGGGAGCTGTTTTTT | CASSPEGVTYTGELFF
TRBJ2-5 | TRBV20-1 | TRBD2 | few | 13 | TGCAGTGCTGCGGGGGGAGGACAAGAGACCCAGTACTTC | CSAAGGGQETQYF
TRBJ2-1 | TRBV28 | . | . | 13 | TGTGCCAGCAGCCGAGACTGGACGAATGAGCAGTTCTTC | CASSRDWTNEQFF
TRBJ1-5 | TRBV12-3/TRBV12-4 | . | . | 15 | TGTGCCAGCAGGGTTGGGGAGGCACGAAATCAGCCCCAGCATTTT | CASRVGEARNQPQHF
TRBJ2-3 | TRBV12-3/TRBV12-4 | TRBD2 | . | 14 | TGTGCCAGCAGTTTCAGCGGGGGAGGCGGTACGCAGTATTTT | CASSFSGGGGTQYF
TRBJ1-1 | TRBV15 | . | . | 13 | TGTGCCACCAGCAGAGCCGGACGGGAGGAAGCTTTCTTT | CATSRAGREEAFF
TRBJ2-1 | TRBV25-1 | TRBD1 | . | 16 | TGTGCCAGCAGTGGATTTTCGACAGGGTCGGGCAATGAGCAGTTCTTC | CASSGFSTGSGNEQFF
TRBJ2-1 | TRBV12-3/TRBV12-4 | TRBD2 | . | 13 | TGTGCCAGCCGGGGGGGCACCTACAATGAGCAGTTCTTC | CASRGGTYNEQFF